The source of this T cell receptor (beta chain) is a study of shared T cell receptors in the human thymus. Produced via immunoSEQ multiplex PCR; TCRdb's table is partial and in-frame only. The sample records roughly 560,000 clones, more than 75% being singletons. Germline V CDR1 and CDR2: LGHNA, YNFKEQ. The CDR3 length is 15 residues. V was shortened by 6 bases and J by 6 bases, with 18 bases between the two germline ends. These data were also reused for a study on human thymus T cells. That study adds: The donor group consisted of healthy Finnish infants who were having corrective surgery for congenital heart defects. Thymus tissue for the work was resected from patients undergoing corrective heart surgery. Thymic and blood repertoires appeared to show biased V and J gene usage. Thymic TCR repertoires of unrelated people reportedly overlapped highly.

Sequenced sample: thymocytes. This clonotype was obtained from a boy under two years old with a congenital heart defect. The J gene is TRBJ2-1, the V gene TRBV4-2; D gene ambiguous. The CDR3 loop is CASRHTDPAPNEQFF. The CDR3 DNA reads as TGTGCCAGCAGACACACTGACCCAGCGCCCAATGAGCAGTTCTTC.